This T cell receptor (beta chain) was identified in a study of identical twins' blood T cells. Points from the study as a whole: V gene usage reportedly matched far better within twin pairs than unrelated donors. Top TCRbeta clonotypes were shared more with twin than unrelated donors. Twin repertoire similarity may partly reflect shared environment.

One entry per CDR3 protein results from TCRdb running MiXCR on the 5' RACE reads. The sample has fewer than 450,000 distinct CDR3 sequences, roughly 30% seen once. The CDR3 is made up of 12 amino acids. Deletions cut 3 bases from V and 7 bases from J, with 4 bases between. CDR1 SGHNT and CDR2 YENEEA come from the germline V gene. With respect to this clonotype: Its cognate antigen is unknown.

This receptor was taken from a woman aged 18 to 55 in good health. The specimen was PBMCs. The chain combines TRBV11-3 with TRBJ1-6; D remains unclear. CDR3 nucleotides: TGTGCCAGCAGCTTTTGGAATTCACCCCTCCACTTT. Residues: CASSFWNSPLHF.